This TCR beta chain is drawn from a study of CD8 T cells in Susac syndrome. TEMRA cells were enriched by FACS, while CD8+ and CD4+ T cells were obtained through a negative isolation that was performed magnetically. It was with random hexamers that 0.5 to 1 ug RNA was reverse transcribed. Via MiXCR, TCRdb re-called the immunoSEQ multiplex PCR reads, giving one row per CDR3 protein. Altogether 200,000 to 250,000 distinct CDR3 sequences are present, 95% being singletons, with the ten largest covering about 0.091%. This CDR3 comprises 15 residues. Unmatched junction bases numbered 7, after V lost 3 bases and J lost 2 bases.

V is TRBV12-3 or TRBV12-4 and J is TRBJ2-7; 7 bases fit TRBD2. The sequence was obtained from a human donor with multiple sclerosis. Sequences were obtained from CD4+ T cells from PBMCs. In DNA form, the CDR3 reads TGTGCCAGCAGTTTGGCTAGCGGTTCTACCTACGAGCAGTACTTC. It encodes CASSLASGSTYEQYF.